A single sample is the source of the 4 T cell receptor beta chains below, sequenced in a study of cytomegalovirus exposure and HLA in healthy donors. The study ran its PCR with 60 Vbeta and 13 Jbeta primers. Only in-frame clones appear in the TCRdb table, and some are missing; sequencing was by immunoSEQ multiplex PCR. Found here are 80,000 or so clones, under 70% of them singletons; the top ten hold about 6.9%. Sequencing used PBMCs. The receptors originated from a woman in her forties or fifties in good health and CMV-seropositive.

In its sample, this clone was seen a few times. V gene TRBV28 combines with J gene TRBJ2-7, with TRBD1 matching over 8 bases. The CDR3 loop spans 15 amino acids. The trim removed 2 bases at V and 0 bases at J, leaving 3 bases unmatched. Germline values: CDR1 MDHEN, CDR2 SYDVKM. The CDR3 DNA reads TGTGCCAGCAGTTTAATAGGACAGGGCTCCTACGAGCAGTACTTC. Protein: CASSLIGQGSYEQYF. Full variable domain (outside the CDR3, taken from reference TRBV28 and TRBJ2-7): DVKVTQSSRYLVKRTGEKVFLECVQDMDHENMFWYRQDPGLGLRLIYFSYDVKMKEKGDIPEGYSVSREKKERFSLILESASTNQTSMYLCASSLIGQGSYEQYFGPGTRLTVT.

This clone showed up just a few times. The chain links TRBV5-1 to TRBJ1-2; tentative D call: TRBD1 (5 bases). The CDR3 is made up of 15 amino acids. Germline V gives CDR1 SGHRS, CDR2 YFSETQ. V was clipped by 4 bases and J by 6 bases, with 19 bases between them. CDR3 DNA: TGCGCCAGCAGCCTCAGGGTTACCGCCCGTGATGGCTACACCTTC. Its translation is CASSLRVTARDGYTF.

The chain recombines TRBV29-1 with TRBJ1-2; tentatively, D is TRBD1 (6 bases). Per germline, CDR1 SQVTM and CDR2 ANQGSEA. V was cut by 0 bases and J by 5 bases, with 7 bases left in between. This CDR3 is built from 12 residues. Here the CDR3 DNA reads TGCAGCGTTGAAGACACAGGGTATGGCTACACCTTC. Amino acid sequence: CSVEDTGYGYTF.

The chain couples TRBV4-2 to TRBJ1-1; a possible D gene is TRBD1 (6 bases). The germline gives CDR1 LGHNA, CDR2 YNFKEQ. The CDR3 runs to 12 residues. V dropped 4 bases and J dropped 10 bases, with 13 bases sitting between them. The CDR3 is CASSREGGRAFF. DNA of the CDR3: TGTGCCAGCAGCCGGGAGGGGGGAAGAGCTTTCTTT.